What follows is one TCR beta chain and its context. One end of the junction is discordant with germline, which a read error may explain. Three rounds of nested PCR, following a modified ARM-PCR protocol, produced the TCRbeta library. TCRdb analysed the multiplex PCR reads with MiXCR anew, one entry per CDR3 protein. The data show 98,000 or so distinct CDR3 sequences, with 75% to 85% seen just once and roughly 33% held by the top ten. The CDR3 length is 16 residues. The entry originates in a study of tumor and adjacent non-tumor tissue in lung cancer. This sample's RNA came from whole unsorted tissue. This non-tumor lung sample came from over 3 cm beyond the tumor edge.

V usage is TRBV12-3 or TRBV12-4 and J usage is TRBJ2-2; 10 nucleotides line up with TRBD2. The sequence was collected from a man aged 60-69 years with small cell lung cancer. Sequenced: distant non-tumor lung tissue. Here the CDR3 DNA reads TGTGTCAGCAGTTTAAGGGCTAGCGGGAGAGCGGGGGAGCTGTTTTTT. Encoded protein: CVSSLRASGRAGELFF.